One sample yielded the 10 T cell receptor beta chains listed below, sequenced in a study of blood T cell repertoires in COVID-19. The method was immunoSEQ multiplex PCR; TCRdb's version includes in-frame clones alone and lacks a portion of them. The data show about 380,000 clones, with 85% seen just once and approximately 3.7% held by the top ten. Sequencing was performed on peripheral blood. The receptor source for this set is a woman between 18 and 29 years old with acute or convalescent COVID-19.

This clone was picked up a small number of times. The rearrangement uses TRBV28 and TRBJ1-2; TRBD1 agrees at 7 bases. With V trimmed by 2 bases and J by 5 bases, 5 bases remained unmatched. Germline values: CDR1 MDHEN, CDR2 SYDVKM. The CDR3 has 14 residues. In DNA form, the CDR3 reads TGTGCCAGCAGTTTAGGGTCCAGGGGGTATGGCTACACCTTC. Translation gives CASSLGSRGYGYTF.

The rearrangement joins TRBV5-1 to TRBJ2-3; tentative D call: TRBD2 (7 bases). CDR3 length equals 15 residues. Germline loops: CDR1 SGHRS, CDR2 YFSETQ. Trimming took 0 bases from V and 6 from J, leaving 14 bases between them. CDR3 coding DNA: TGCGCCAGCAGCTTGGCGGGGGGCGCCCCCGATACGCAGTATTTT. This codes for CASSLAGGAPDTQYF.

V and J are TRBV9 and TRBJ1-2, with TRBD1 as a possible D gene (5 bases). V dropped 4 bases and J dropped 7 bases, with 11 bases sitting between them. CDR1 SGDLS and CDR2 YYNGEE come from the germline V gene. This CDR3 comprises 12 residues. The CDR3 region has the DNA TGTGCCAGCAGCCAGACAGACGGTGGCTACACCTTC. Translation: CASSQTDGGYTF.

V is TRBV3-1 (or the pseudogene TRBV3-2) and J is TRBJ1-2, with D possibly TRBD1 on 5 matching bases. Trimming shortened V by 4 bases and J by 8 bases, and 17 bases separated the two germline ends. This CDR3 has 14 residues. Germline V CDR1 and CDR2: LGHDT, YNNKEL (reference sequence). This chain's CDR3 is CASSLGGVMLGYTF. For the CDR3, the DNA is TGTGCCAGCAGCCTCGGGGGGGTAATGCTAGGCTACACCTTC.

A single count supports this clone. The CDR3 spells CASSRPGGQGGELFF. CDR3 DNA sequence: TGTGCCAGCAGTCGCCCGGGGGGGCAAGGCGGGGAGCTGTTTTTT. The J gene is TRBJ2-2, the V gene TRBV5-4, with 8 bases that match TRBD2. With V trimmed by 5 bases and J by 7 bases, 10 bases remained unmatched. The CDR3 totals 15 residues. Germline-derived CDR1 and CDR2 are SGHNT and YYREEE (reference sequence).

This chain joins TRBV29-1 and TRBJ1-2; TRBD1 agrees at 7 bases. The CDR3 runs 16 residues. Germline V CDR1 and CDR2: SQVTM, ANQGSEA. The V and J ends lost 3 bases and 4 bases, in that order; junction bases with no gene match: 14. CDR3 sequence reads: CSVDPMDRPSLYGYTF. For the CDR3, the DNA is TGCAGCGTTGATCCCATGGACAGGCCGAGCCTCTATGGCTACACCTTC.

In its sample, this clone was seen a few times. The sample carries other DNA sequences with the same CDR3. The chain employs TRBV6-5 and TRBJ2-2; tentative D call: TRBD1 (6 bases). Trimming removed 5 bases at V and 5 bases at J, with 9 bases between. Per germline, CDR1 MNHEY and CDR2 SVGAGI. CDR3 length equals 13 residues. CDR3 sequence reads: CASSRQVTGELFF. The CDR3 nucleotides read TGTGCCAGCAGTCGACAGGTTACCGGGGAGCTGTTTTTT.

Written as DNA, the CDR3 is TGCAGCGGCGCGGGACGGAAAAACACTGAAGCTTTCTTT. Residues: CSGAGRKNTEAFF. The chain combines TRBV29-1 with TRBJ1-1; TRBD1 might be the D (5 bases). Per germline, CDR1 SQVTM and CDR2 ANQGSEA. V dropped 7 bases and J dropped 2 bases, with 14 bases sitting between them. This CDR3 contains 13 residues.

This chain connects TRBV7-8 to TRBJ2-7, with D possibly matching TRBD2 (5 bases). Per the germline V gene, CDR1 is SGHVS and CDR2 is FQNEAQ. The germline V and J ends were trimmed by 6 bases and 7 bases, with 19 bases remaining between them. The CDR3 has 14 residues. The CDR3: CASRKSSGLREQYF. CDR3 nucleotide sequence: TGTGCCAGCAGGAAGTCGTCGGGGTTGAGGGAGCAGTACTTC. Complete variable domain (other parts from reference TRBV7-8 and TRBJ2-7): GAGVSQSPRYKVAKRGQDVALRCDPISGHVSLFWYQQALGQGPEFLTYFQNEAQLDKSGLPSDRFFAERPEGSVSTLKIQRTQQEDSAVYLCASRKSSGLREQYFGPGTRLTVT.

The J gene is TRBJ2-3, the V gene TRBV24-1, with D perhaps matching TRBD2 (6 bases). Per germline, CDR1 KGHDR and CDR2 SFDVKD. The CDR3 extends over 14 amino acids. Trimming cost V 6 bases and J 3 bases, with 12 bases left between them. This chain's CDR3 is CATSRIGGTDTQYF. CDR3 DNA: TGTGCCACCAGTAGGATCGGGGGAACAGATACGCAGTATTTT.